Below, one TCR beta chain is given with its context. What it binds is not known. The data stem from a study of chemoradiotherapy in HPV16-positive cancers. Across the whole study: Candidate HPV-specific clones and shared TCR motifs came from a couple of HPV16-positive patients.

Repertoires were sampled repeatedly during chemoradiotherapy. Produced via immunoSEQ multiplex PCR; TCRdb's table is partial and in-frame only. Among several thousand clones listed, around 80% were seen once. Findings and limits, study-wide: For HPV16-positive patients, expanding HPV-responsive T cells associated with longer recurrence-free survival. Candidate HPV-specific clones and E7-related TCR motifs grew in tumor during treatment.

CDR1 is SGHDN and CDR2 is FVKESK in the germline V gene. This CDR3 is 16 amino acids long. V shed 4 bases and J shed 1 base, with 17 bases lying between them. The chain is built from TRBV14 and TRBJ2-7; the D gene could be TRBD1 or TRBD2 (5 bases each). Specimen collection occurred from a patient who underwent chemoradiotherapy. This sequence was found in a human donor with HPV-associated anogenital cancer. The CDR3 reads CASSLTGTATSYEQYF. DNA of the CDR3: TGTGCCAGCAGCCTGACTGGGACGGCGACTTCCTACGAGCAGTACTTC.